Presented here are 22 T cell receptor beta chains from one specimen sequenced in a study of cytomegalovirus exposure and HLA in healthy donors (dated by TCRdb to the late 2010s). Libraries were built with the immunoSEQ multiplex PCR assay. The multiplex PCR relied on a mix of 60 forward primers for TCR Vbeta segments and 13 reverse primers for TCR Jbeta segments. TCRdb holds this immuneACCESS table with in-frame rearrangements only. Some clones are missing; in checked studies, unresolved V genes explain under half, and the rest has no known cause. The sample profile shows around 120,000 clones; over 70% of them were found once. The ten largest make up 4.1% of the sample. Input material: PBMCs. All receptors derive from a woman aged 40 to 50 in good health and CMV-seronegative.

The chain carries TRBV7-2 and TRBJ2-5, with D unclear. CDR1 is SGHTA and CDR2 is FQGNSA in the germline V gene. V was pared by 2 bases and J by 3 bases, with 7 bases between. The CDR3 is 13 residues long. Written as DNA, the CDR3 is TGTGCCAGCAGCTTATTGGGCGAAGAGACCCAGTACTTC. Encoded protein: CASSLLGEETQYF.

This clone was detected a few times. This chain connects TRBV19 to TRBJ2-7, with a tentative D call TRBD1 (6 bases). CDR3 size: 13 residues. The germline V gene encodes CDR1 LNHDA and CDR2 SQIVND (reference sequence). V was cut by 3 bases and J by 5 bases, with 11 bases left in between. The CDR3 protein is CASSIGQNNEQYF. The CDR3 DNA follows: TGTGCCAGTAGTATTGGACAGAACAACGAGCAGTACTTC.

The rearrangement links TRBV7-2 to TRBJ1-6; D not resolved. V was trimmed by 2 bases and J by 7 bases, leaving 6 bases between them. Germline V lookup: CDR1 SGHTA, CDR2 FQGNSA. This CDR3 region has 13 residues. Here the CDR3 reads CASSLKRNSPLHF. CDR3 in DNA: TGTGCCAGCAGCTTAAAGCGGAATTCACCCCTCCACTTT.

This clone was recorded only once. The genes are TRBV4-1 and TRBJ1-2; 7 bases match TRBD1. V lost 0 bases and J lost 0; bases outside the gene matches: 10. The CDR3 consists of 18 residues. The germline gives CDR1 MGHRA, CDR2 YSYEKL. CDR3 loop: CASSQDPTGDLSNYGYTF. DNA of the CDR3: TGCGCCAGCAGCCAAGATCCCACAGGGGACCTTTCTAACTATGGCTACACCTTC.

This CDR3 is CASSPGTSTDTQYF. The CDR3 region has the DNA TGTGCCAGCAGCCCTGGGACTAGCACAGATACGCAGTATTTT. This sequence joins TRBV7-6 and TRBJ2-3; D is possibly TRBD2 (6 bases). The germline V gene has CDR1 SGHVS and CDR2 FNYEAQ. Trimming stripped 5 bases from V and 0 bases from J, with 9 bases between. This CDR3 region has 14 residues.

The chain joins TRBV4-3 to TRBJ2-7, with 10 bases lining up with TRBD1. This CDR3 is 15 amino acids long. The V and J ends lost 4 bases and 5 bases, in that order; junction bases with no gene match: 8. CDR1 and CDR2 from the germline V gene are LGHNA and YSLEER. The CDR3, as DNA: TGCGCCAGCAGCCTTAGCCGGGACAGGGGCCACGAGCAGTACTTC. Translation gives CASSLSRDRGHEQYF.

This clone has just a few counts. The chain uses TRBV21-1 and TRBJ2-7; the listed D gene, TRBD1, was not tested against the DNA. TRBV21-1 is a pseudogene segment. CDR3 length: 15 residues. CDR3 sequence reads: CASSRTGQGPYEQYF. CDR3 in DNA: TGTGCCAGCAGCAGAACGGGACAGGGTCCCTACGAGCAGTACTTC.

J is TRBJ2-7 and V is TRBV10-3; 11 nucleotides line up with TRBD1. Trimming took 6 bases from V and 6 from J; bases not matched to a gene: 10. Germline lookup yields CDR1 ENHRY and CDR2 SYGVKD. The length of the CDR3 is 15 residues. In DNA, the CDR3 is TGTGCCATCAGGGAAGGGACAGGGGGGACTGGCGAGCAGTACTTC. Amino acid sequence: CAIREGTGGTGEQYF.

V is TRBV4-3 and J is TRBJ1-6, with 8 nucleotides matching TRBD1. CDR3 length equals 18 residues. Germline V gives CDR1 LGHNA, CDR2 YSLEER. J lost 0 bases, V lost 0 bases, and 4 bases had no gene match. CDR3 sequence: CASSQDLDRGSYNSPLHF. CDR3 DNA: TGCGCCAGCAGCCAAGATCTTGACAGGGGCTCCTATAATTCACCCCTCCACTTT.

The V gene is TRBV5-1, the J gene TRBJ1-1; D might be TRBD1 (6 bases). Germline V gene sequence: CDR1 SGHRS, CDR2 YFSETQ. V shed 3 bases and J shed 7 bases, with 13 bases lying between them. The CDR3 is 13 residues long. CDR3 region: CASSWRGGSEAFF. The CDR3 region has the DNA TGCGCCAGCAGCTGGAGGGGGGGCAGTGAAGCTTTCTTT.

The chain carries TRBV30 and TRBJ2-7; TRBD1 matches 7 bases. The V gene end was trimmed by 4 bases and the J gene end by 3 bases; junction bases not matched to a gene: 12. There are 15 residues in the CDR3. Germline V CDR1 and CDR2: GTSNPN, SVGIG (reference sequence). CDR3 in amino acids: CAWIGAGTAIYEQYF. CDR3 in DNA: TGTGCCTGGATTGGAGCCGGGACAGCTATCTACGAGCAGTACTTC.

The gene calls are TRBV9 and TRBJ1-1; perhaps TRBD1 as D (6 bases). This CDR3 is built from 14 residues. Trimming stripped 4 bases from V and 1 base from J, with 11 bases between. Germline values: CDR1 SGDLS, CDR2 YYNGEE. CDR3 nucleotides: TGTGCCAGCAGCAGGGGGGGATCGAACACTGAAGCTTTCTTT. Translation gives CASSRGGSNTEAFF.

This chain joins TRBV7-2 and TRBJ1-2, with 9 bases identical to TRBD1. Germline trimming cut 3 bases from V and 7 bases from J; bases unmatched to any gene: 6. Germline CDR1 reads SGHTA; CDR2 reads FQGNSA. This CDR3 region has 14 residues. CDR3 sequence reads: CASSFGQGMSGYTF. The CDR3 nucleotides read TGTGCCAGCAGCTTCGGACAGGGGATGAGTGGCTACACCTTC.

The chain uses TRBV19 and TRBJ1-5; TRBD1 matches 7 bases. The CDR3 length is 15 residues. Germline loops: CDR1 LNHDA, CDR2 SQIVND (reference sequence). Trimming at V came to 5 bases and at J to 7 bases, leaving 11 bases not matched to a gene. This CDR3 is CASSGSGGREQPQHF. DNA of the CDR3: TGTGCCAGTAGTGGTTCAGGGGGTCGGGAGCAGCCCCAGCATTTT.

The chain couples TRBV2 to TRBJ2-7; 11 bases line up with TRBD2. The CDR3 contains 15 residues. Per germline, CDR1 SNHLY and CDR2 FYNNEI. V dropped 6 bases and J dropped 1; count of bases not matched to a gene: 5. Here the CDR3 reads CASRPTSGRSYEQYF. In DNA form, the CDR3 reads TGTGCCAGCAGACCTACTAGCGGGAGATCCTACGAGCAGTACTTC. Variable domain in full (rest from reference TRBV2 and TRBJ2-7): EPEVTQTPSHQVTQMGQEVILRCVPISNHLYFYWYRQILGQKVEFLVSFYNNEISEKSEIFDDQFSVERPDGSNFTLKIRSTKLEDSAMYFCASRPTSGRSYEQYFGPGTRLTVT.

Here the CDR3 DNA reads TGTGCCAGCAGTGAATTAAGCGGGGGTGGTGGCACAGATACGCAGTATTTT. As protein: CASSELSGGGGTDTQYF. The V call is TRBV2, the J call TRBJ2-3; 8 bases agree with TRBD2. The ends lost 2 bases at V and 1 base at J; junction bases unmatched: 8. Germline-derived CDR1 and CDR2 are SNHLY and FYNNEI. The CDR3 is made up of 17 amino acids. Filled out from reference TRBV2 and TRBJ2-3, the complete variable domain reads EPEVTQTPSHQVTQMGQEVILRCVPISNHLYFYWYRQILGQKVEFLVSFYNNEISEKSEIFDDQFSVERPDGSNFTLKIRSTKLEDSAMYFCASSELSGGGGTDTQYFGPGTRLTVL.

The chain combines TRBV18 with TRBJ1-1, with D tentatively TRBD1 (6 bases). V lost 1 base to trimming and J lost 0 bases, with 6 bases between them. Per germline, CDR1 KGHSH and CDR2 LQKENI. This CDR3 is built from 14 residues. CDR3 loop: CASSPRTVNTEAFF. The CDR3 DNA reads TGTGCCAGCTCACCACGGACAGTGAACACTGAAGCTTTCTTT.

The table lists this clone with a count of one. Its ends do not fully match the called genes, so a read error is possible. This chain uses TRBV27 with TRBJ1-2, with 7 bases fitting TRBD1. The germline V gene encodes CDR1 MNHEY and CDR2 SMNVEV (reference sequence). This CDR3 comprises 13 residues. Here the CDR3 DNA reads TGTGCCAGCAGCTTATACTCAGGGGGTGGCTACACCTTC. Residues: CASSLYSGGGYTF.

The chain recombines TRBV7-9 with TRBJ2-1; D is uncertain. This CDR3 is built from 13 residues. The V end was cut by 4 bases, the J end by 9 bases, with 13 bases between. Germline V gene sequence: CDR1 SEHNR, CDR2 FQNEAQ (reference sequence). The CDR3 reads CASSSRPAGEQFF. In DNA, the CDR3 is TGTGCCAGCAGCTCCAGGCCGGCTGGTGAGCAGTTCTTC.

V is TRBV11-2 and J is TRBJ2-2; D gene unclear. The V and J ends lost 6 bases and 1 base respectively, with 12 bases between them. CDR1 and CDR2 from the germline V gene are SGHAT and FQNNGV. CDR3 length: 15 residues. DNA of the CDR3: TGTGCCAGCAGACCCCTGGCCAGGAACACCGGGGAGCTGTTTTTT. Protein product: CASRPLARNTGELFF.

The gene calls are TRBV6-1 and TRBJ2-4; 7 nucleotides align to TRBD1. The CDR3 is 15 residues long. Germline-derived CDR1 and CDR2 are MNHNS and SASEGT. V was clipped by 6 bases and J by 0 bases; unmatched bases: 5. The CDR3 sequence: CASRGQVLAKNIQYF. CDR3 coding DNA: TGTGCCAGCAGAGGACAGGTACTAGCCAAAAACATTCAGTACTTC.

The gene calls are TRBV27 and TRBJ1-2, with D tentatively TRBD1 (5 bases). V was pared by 6 bases and J by 8 bases, with 13 bases between. Germline V lookup: CDR1 MNHEY, CDR2 SMNVEV (reference sequence). This CDR3 contains 12 residues. CDR3 DNA: TGTGCCAGCAGCTTAGCAGGGAAAGGCTACACCTTC. Amino acid sequence: CASSLAGKGYTF.